Listed here are 29 T cell receptor beta chains from one sample, sequenced in a study of OX40 agonist ivuxolimab in advanced cancers. This table comes from immunoSEQ multiplex PCR, and its TCRdb copy is limited to in-frame clones, with some not included. The repertoire holds approximately 6,500 clones, 75% to 85% seen once, with 28% in the top ten. The sample in question was CD4+ or CD8+ T cells sorted from blood, obtained in a trial of the OX40 agonist ivuxolimab. These receptors were obtained from an adult with an advanced solid tumor such as melanoma, head and neck, liver or kidney cancer.

The chain joins TRBV9 to TRBJ2-7; TRBD1 agrees at 11 bases. CDR1 is SGDLS, CDR2 YYNGEE, per germline. This CDR3 region has 15 residues. Trimming at V came to 3 bases and at J to 3 bases, leaving 5 bases not matched to a gene. The CDR3 DNA reads as TGTGCCAGCAGCGCCGGACAGGGGGCAGGCTACGAGCAGTACTTC. Its translation is CASSAGQGAGYEQYF.

The chain links TRBV28 to TRBJ1-1; D remains ambiguous. Germline V gene lookup returns CDR1 MDHEN and CDR2 SYDVKM. The ends were cut back, 4 bases at V and 4 bases at J, with 7 bases in the middle. There are 12 residues in the CDR3. The CDR3 is CASSSDATEAFF. DNA for the CDR3: TGTGCCAGCAGTTCGGACGCCACTGAAGCTTTCTTT. Full variable domain (missing parts from reference TRBV28 and TRBJ1-1): DVKVTQSSRYLVKRTGEKVFLECVQDMDHENMFWYRQDPGLGLRLIYFSYDVKMKEKGDIPEGYSVSREKKERFSLILESASTNQTSMYLCASSSDATEAFFGQGTRLTVV.

This chain uses TRBV9 with TRBJ2-2; 12 bases agree with TRBD2. This CDR3 contains 17 residues. The V and J ends lost 0 bases and 6 bases, in that order; junction bases with no gene match: 6. The germline CDR1 and CDR2 sequences are SGDLS and YYNGEE. The CDR3 is CASSVVGTSGYPGELFF. Here the CDR3 DNA reads TGTGCCAGCAGCGTAGTTGGGACTAGCGGGTACCCCGGGGAGCTGTTTTTT. Full variable domain (outside the CDR3, taken from reference TRBV9 and TRBJ2-2): DSGVTQTPKHLITATGQRVTLRCSPRSGDLSVYWYQQSLDQGLQFLIQYYNGEERAKGNILERFSAQQFPDLHSELNLSSLELGDSALYFCASSVVGTSGYPGELFFGEGSRLTVL.

V usage is TRBV13 and J usage is TRBJ2-7, with 9 bases that match TRBD1. V shed 4 bases and J 3 bases; nucleotides not matched to a gene: 7. Germline CDR1 PRHDT, CDR2 FYEKMQ (reference sequence). This CDR3 contains 15 residues. CDR3 region: CASSSTGQGYYEQYF. In DNA, the CDR3 is TGTGCCAGCAGCTCCACGGGACAGGGTTACTACGAGCAGTACTTC.

The rearrangement uses TRBV9 and TRBJ2-3, with unresolved D. In germline, CDR1 is SGDLS, CDR2 YYNGEE. V was clipped by 0 bases and J by 2 bases, with 7 bases between them. This CDR3 is built from 14 residues. In nucleotides, the CDR3 is TGTGCCAGCAGCGTAGGAGGATACACAGATACGCAGTATTTT. This sequence encodes CASSVGGYTDTQYF.

This clone was counted only a few times. This chain connects TRBV30 to TRBJ1-2; D not certain. The CDR3 extends over 11 amino acids. V was trimmed by 3 bases and J by 1 base, leaving 3 bases between them. Germline CDR1 is GTSNPN and CDR2 is SVGIG (reference sequence). CDR3 nucleotide sequence: TGTGCCTGGAGCGATAACTATGGCTACACCTTC. This translates into CAWSDNYGYTF.

V and J are TRBV15 and TRBJ2-1; a possible D gene is TRBD2 (7 bases). Germline values: CDR1 LNHNV, CDR2 YYDKDF (reference sequence). The CDR3 has 15 residues. V dropped 6 bases and J dropped 7 bases, with 19 bases sitting between them. The DNA for the CDR3 is TGTGCCACCAGTGCGACGGGGGGCGGGGAGAATGAGCAGTTCTTC. Encoded protein: CATSATGGGENEQFF. Full variable domain (outside the CDR3, taken from reference TRBV15 and TRBJ2-1): DAMVIQNPRYQVTQFGKPVTLSCSQTLNHNVMYWYQQKSSQAPKLLFHYYDKDFNNEADTPDNFQSRRPNTSFCFLDIRSPGLGDTAMYLCATSATGGGENEQFFGPGTRLTVL.

V is TRBV11-3 and J is TRBJ2-1, with 7 bases identical to TRBD2. Looked up from germline, CDR1 is SGHNT and CDR2 is YENEEA. The CDR3 runs 15 residues. V lost 6 bases and J lost 4; bases outside the gene matches: 9. CDR3 in DNA: TGTGCCAGCAGTCCCACTAGCGCCTCATACAATGAGCAGTTCTTC. Protein product: CASSPTSASYNEQFF.

This rearrangement joins TRBV2 to TRBJ2-7; 8 bases map to TRBD1. Germline V gene data show CDR1 as SNHLY and CDR2 as FYNNEI. J gave up 4 bases and V 10 bases, and 9 bases lay outside the gene matches. The CDR3 is 13 residues long. The CDR3 bases are TGTGCCACTACGTTCCGACAGGGGTACGAGCAGTACTTC. It translates to CATTFRQGYEQYF. The whole variable domain, remainder taken from reference TRBV2 and TRBJ2-7, is EPEVTQTPSHQVTQMGQEVILRCVPISNHLYFYWYRQILGQKVEFLVSFYNNEISEKSEIFDDQFSVERPDGSNFTLKIRSTKLEDSAMYFCATTFRQGYEQYFGPGTRLTVT.

This clone was observed a few times. J is TRBJ2-1 and V is TRBV27; D is perhaps TRBD1 (5 bases). The CDR3 is made up of 13 amino acids. Germline CDR1 and CDR2: MNHEY and SMNVEV (reference sequence). V shed 1 base and J shed 7 bases, with 8 bases lying between them. The CDR3: CASSLWAGNEQFF. CDR3 bases: TGTGCCAGCAGTTTATGGGCAGGGAATGAGCAGTTCTTC.

The J gene is TRBJ1-2, the V gene TRBV30; D unresolved. Per germline, CDR1 GTSNPN and CDR2 SVGIG (reference sequence). Deletions cut 4 bases from V and 7 bases from J, with 28 bases between. There are 17 residues in the CDR3. The CDR3, as DNA: TGTGCCTGGAACCGGATAGGGCTTTCGCCTCCCAATAGTGGCTACACCTTC. This translates into CAWNRIGLSPPNSGYTF.

The chain has TRBV13 and TRBJ2-1; either TRBD1 or TRBD2 may supply D (7 bases each). The CDR3 has 16 amino acids. Trimming took 5 bases from V and 2 from J, leaving 16 bases between them. Germline V CDR1 and CDR2: PRHDT, FYEKMQ (reference sequence). The CDR3 reads CASSPGGGSPYNEQFF. CDR3 in DNA: TGTGCCAGCAGCCCAGGGGGAGGGTCCCCCTACAATGAGCAGTTCTTC.

The chain carries TRBV14 and TRBJ2-1, with D possibly matching TRBD2 (6 bases). CDR1 is SGHDN, CDR2 FVKESK, per germline. The CDR3 sequence is 16 residues long. With 5 bases removed from V and 9 bases from J, the gap between germline ends came to 23 bases. Written as DNA, the CDR3 is TGTGCCAGCAGCGACCGGCGGAGTTACCCCGGGGGTGAGCAGTTCTTC. It translates to CASSDRRSYPGGEQFF.

V gene TRBV28 combines with J gene TRBJ2-7; D gene ambiguous. V was pared by 7 bases and J by 3 bases, with 22 bases between. This CDR3 comprises 16 residues. From germline, CDR1 is MDHEN and CDR2 SYDVKM. Here the CDR3 DNA reads TGTGCCAGCATCCCCAGCAGCGAGCTGATCCACTACGAGCAGTACTTC. This encodes CASIPSSELIHYEQYF.

There are a few counts of this clone. This chain connects TRBV7-8 to TRBJ2-3; 10 bases align to TRBD2. With V trimmed by 5 bases and J by 0 bases, 5 bases remained unmatched. This CDR3 comprises 16 residues. Per the germline V gene, CDR1 is SGHVS and CDR2 is FQNEAQ. CDR3 sequence: CASSPGTSASTDTQYF. CDR3 bases: TGTGCCAGCAGCCCCGGGACTAGCGCTAGCACAGATACGCAGTATTTT.

V gene TRBV2 combines with J gene TRBJ2-7; D possibly corresponds to TRBD1 (5 bases). This CDR3 has 14 amino acids. CDR1 and CDR2 (germline): SNHLY, FYNNEI. Trimming shortened V by 3 bases and J by 1 base, and 10 bases separated the two germline ends. CDR3 bases: TGTGCCAGCAGTGAGGGGTACAGGTCCTACGAGCAGTACTTC. It specifies CASSEGYRSYEQYF.

The chain has TRBV28 and TRBJ2-7; 9 positions agree with TRBD2. Germline V gene lookup returns CDR1 MDHEN and CDR2 SYDVKM. The CDR3 extends over 17 amino acids. V trimming: 4 bases; J trimming: 0 bases; junction bases outside the gene matches: 10. The CDR3: CASSSLWLAGSSYEQYF. The CDR3 DNA follows: TGTGCCAGCAGTTCCCTCTGGCTAGCGGGGAGCTCCTACGAGCAGTACTTC.

The chain employs TRBV25-1 and TRBJ1-6; 7 bases line up with TRBD1. This CDR3 has 14 residues. Germline CDR1 and CDR2: MGHDK and SYGVNS. Trimming at V came to 3 bases and at J to 7 bases, leaving 3 bases not matched to a gene. The CDR3 DNA is TGTGCCAGCAGTGATTCAGGGGGGAATTCACCCCTCCACTTT. Its protein product is CASSDSGGNSPLHF.

The gene calls are TRBV10-1 and TRBJ1-2, with TRBD1 matching 7 bases. With 5 bases clipped from V and 3 bases from J, the junction kept 6 bases outside the gene matches. CDR3 length: 14 amino acids. Germline loops: CDR1 WNHNN, CDR2 SYGVQD (reference sequence). In DNA, the CDR3 is TGCGCCAGCAGTCCGGGACAGACTTACTATGGCTACACCTTC. Protein: CASSPGQTYYGYTF.

The CDR3 DNA reads TGTGCCAGCAGCTTAGGGAGGGGGCAATGGACTGGGGCCAACGTCCTGACTTTC. This sequence encodes CASSLGRGQWTGANVLTF. The V gene is TRBV11-2, the J gene TRBJ2-6; a weak D match, TRBD1 (7 bases). The CDR3 runs to 18 residues. Germline loops: CDR1 SGHAT, CDR2 FQNNGV. V lost 1 base, J lost 2 bases, and 15 bases lay in between. Using reference TRBV11-2 and TRBJ2-6 for the parts outside the CDR3, the full variable domain is EAGVAQSPRYKIIEKRQSVAFWCNPISGHATLYWYQQILGQGPKLLIQFQNNGVVDDSQLPKDRFSAERLKGVDSTLKIQPAKLEDSAVYLCASSLGRGQWTGANVLTFGAGSRLTVL.

In its sample, this clone was seen once. This sequence joins TRBV7-2 and TRBJ1-2; the D is unclear. The CDR3 has 12 amino acids. The V end was cut by 5 bases, the J end by 8 bases, with 12 bases between. The germline V gene encodes CDR1 SGHTA and CDR2 FQGNSA. As DNA, the CDR3 is TGTGCCAGCAGCCCCCGGACGGACGGCTACACCTTC. Translating gives CASSPRTDGYTF.

This clone occurred a few times. This chain links TRBV9 with TRBJ2-2; 7 bases are shared with TRBD1. With 3 bases clipped from V and 0 bases from J, the junction kept 2 bases outside the gene matches. Germline CDR1 reads SGDLS; CDR2 reads YYNGEE. CDR3 size: 15 residues. The CDR3 is CASSDTGANTGELFF. DNA of the CDR3: TGTGCCAGCAGCGACACAGGGGCGAACACCGGGGAGCTGTTTTTT.

J is TRBJ1-2 and V is TRBV2; 7 nucleotides match TRBD1. After removal of 8 bases from V and 3 bases from J, the junction contained 21 bases not matched to a gene. This CDR3 is built from 18 residues. Germline V CDR1 and CDR2: SNHLY, FYNNEI. The CDR3 here is CASSEGGIYGRVYYGYTF. CDR3 nucleotide sequence: TGTGCCAGCTCGGAAGGGGGCATTTATGGTAGGGTTTACTATGGCTACACCTTC.

This rearrangement joins TRBV7-9 to TRBJ2-3; TRBD2 matches 7 bases. Unmatched junction bases numbered 16, after V lost 1 base and J lost 3 bases. The CDR3 loop spans 19 amino acids. Germline V gene lookup returns CDR1 SEHNR and CDR2 FQNEAQ (reference sequence). This CDR3 reads CASSLVSSGAGVATDTQYF. The DNA of the CDR3 is TGTGCCAGCAGCTTAGTTTCTTCCGGGGCGGGAGTAGCGACAGATACGCAGTATTTT.

V gene TRBV15 combines with J gene TRBJ1-1; D is possibly TRBD1 (5 bases). V dropped 0 bases and J dropped 1 base, with 9 bases sitting between them. Germline V gene sequence: CDR1 LNHNV, CDR2 YYDKDF (reference sequence). The CDR3 loop spans 15 amino acids. The CDR3 DNA reads as TGTGCCACCAGCAGAGATCCGGGGGGGAACACTGAAGCTTTCTTT. It codes for CATSRDPGGNTEAFF.

The chain carries TRBV7-9 and TRBJ1-1; D is undetermined. Deletions cut 1 base from V and 1 base from J, with 13 bases between. This CDR3 spans 16 amino acids. Germline lookup yields CDR1 SEHNR and CDR2 FQNEAQ (reference sequence). CDR3 sequence: CASSLDYGIPNTEAFF. CDR3 DNA: TGTGCCAGCAGCTTAGACTACGGCATTCCGAACACTGAAGCTTTCTTT.

V usage is TRBV6-5 and J usage is TRBJ2-5, with 8 bases that match TRBD1. The DNA end lines up better with TRBJ2-7; the J call may be wrong. This CDR3 has 14 residues. CDR1 and CDR2 (germline): MNHEY, SVGAGI. In nucleotides, the CDR3 is TGTGCCAGCGGGACAGGAAGAGTGTCCTACGAGCAGTACTTC. It encodes CASGTGRVSYEQYF.

V usage is TRBV28 and J usage is TRBJ1-1; possible D gene TRBD1, 6 bases. This CDR3 comprises 13 residues. Germline V gene sequence: CDR1 MDHEN, CDR2 SYDVKM. With 5 bases removed from V and 1 base from J, the gap between germline ends came to 8 bases. The CDR3 DNA reads as TGTGCCAGCAGTGTACAGGGGAACACTGAAGCTTTCTTT. Its protein product is CASSVQGNTEAFF.

The gene calls are TRBV5-5 and TRBJ2-2; 10 bases are a match to TRBD1. The CDR3 spans 16 residues. The V and J ends lost 4 bases and 4 bases, in that order; junction bases with no gene match: 7. CDR1 is SGHKS and CDR2 is YYEKEE in the germline V gene (reference sequence). The CDR3 protein is CASSIRQGAFTGELFF. In DNA form, the CDR3 reads TGTGCCAGCAGCATAAGACAGGGGGCCTTCACCGGGGAGCTGTTTTTT.